Presented here are 10 T cell receptor beta chains from one specimen sequenced in a study of beta chain features in type 1 diabetes. Expressed TCRB transcripts got sequenced, as all isolated RNA was reverse transcribed. The data were produced by immunoSEQ multiplex PCR, yet TCRdb's version contains in-frame clones alone and is incomplete. The data show around 430,000 clones, roughly 31% seen once. Sample: naive CD4+ T cells from blood. The receptors derive from a man between 18 and 29 years old in good health.

The chain carries TRBV21-1 and TRBJ2-3; the D call of TRBD2 is as the table states it, not checked on the DNA. TRBV21-1 is a pseudogene locus. CDR3 size: 18 residues. The CDR3 DNA reads as TGTGCCAGCAGCCTAAGCGGACTAGCGGGCCTTAGCACAGATACGCAGTATTTT. Translation gives CASSLSGLAGLSTDTQYF.

The V gene is TRBV19, the J gene TRBJ2-2; D unresolved. Trimming pared 5 bases from V and 2 bases from J, leaving 9 bases between. The CDR3 is made up of 14 amino acids. Germline CDR1 reads LNHDA; CDR2 reads SQIVND (reference sequence). CDR3 sequence (DNA): TGTGCCAGTAGTTTCCACCTTAACACCGGGGAGCTGTTTTTT. Translated: CASSFHLNTGELFF.

The gene calls are TRBV9 and TRBJ2-1; 8 bases line up with TRBD2. CDR3 size: 19 residues. V dropped 0 bases and J dropped 5; count of bases not matched to a gene: 16. CDR1 and CDR2 from the germline V gene are SGDLS and YYNGEE. CDR3 amino acids: CASSVAEGLAGVFHNEQFF. In nucleotides, the CDR3 is TGTGCCAGCAGCGTAGCAGAAGGACTAGCCGGTGTATTCCACAATGAGCAGTTCTTC.

This clone has a handful of counts. The J gene is TRBJ2-4, the V gene TRBV7-2; no clear D. The CDR3 totals 16 residues. Germline V gene data show CDR1 as SGHTA and CDR2 as FQGNSA. Trimming pared 1 base from V and 0 bases from J, leaving 10 bases between. CDR3 region: CASSLEILLAKNIQYF. In nucleotides, the CDR3 is TGTGCCAGCAGCTTAGAGATACTCCTAGCCAAAAACATTCAGTACTTC.

The chain recombines TRBV30 with TRBJ2-3, with D uncertain. The CDR3 is 14 residues long. From germline, CDR1 is GTSNPN and CDR2 SVGIG (reference sequence). V was trimmed by 3 bases and J by 0 bases, leaving 10 bases between them. The CDR3 loop is CAWRKQSSTDTQYF. The CDR3 DNA follows: TGTGCCTGGAGGAAACAGTCCAGCACAGATACGCAGTATTTT.

This clone was seen more than once but under ten times. This sequence joins TRBV29-1 and TRBJ2-2; 9 nucleotides line up with TRBD1. Trimming cost V 7 bases and J 5 bases; bases outside gene matches: 11. Looked up from germline, CDR1 is SQVTM and CDR2 is ANQGSEA. The length of the CDR3 is 15 residues. In nucleotides, the CDR3 is TGCAGCGCCGGAGTACGGGACAGGGTGACCGGGGAGCTGTTTTTT. It specifies CSAGVRDRVTGELFF.

This clone was counted between two and nine times. The chain couples TRBV11-2 to TRBJ2-7; 9 bases are shared with TRBD1. This CDR3 is built from 16 residues. J was trimmed by 4 bases and V by 4 bases; bases with no gene match: 11. Germline V CDR1 and CDR2: SGHAT, FQNNGV. The chain's CDR3 is CASSSGRGTGIYEQYF. CDR3 coding DNA: TGTGCCAGCAGCTCGGGGCGGGGGACAGGGATATACGAGCAGTACTTC.

The genes are TRBV15 and TRBJ2-5; no firm D call. The length of the CDR3 is 14 residues. The germline V gene has CDR1 LNHNV and CDR2 YYDKDF (reference sequence). The V and J ends lost 0 bases and 5 bases respectively, with 10 bases between them. The chain's CDR3 is CATSRDLAFETQYF. The CDR3 DNA follows: TGTGCCACCAGCAGAGATCTCGCCTTCGAGACCCAGTACTTC.

The chain carries TRBV7-3 and TRBJ1-1; TRBD1 might be the D (5 bases). V was shortened by 5 bases and J by 1 base, with 11 bases between the two germline ends. The CDR3 contains 14 residues. Looked up from germline, CDR1 is SGHTA and CDR2 is FQGTGA. The CDR3 here is CASSPGTRNTEAFF. CDR3 in DNA: TGTGCCAGCAGCCCTGGGACCCGGAACACTGAAGCTTTCTTT.

The chain links TRBV27 to TRBJ2-3; D call uncertain. Germline V lookup: CDR1 MNHEY, CDR2 SMNVEV (reference sequence). The CDR3 runs to 14 residues. Deletions cut 5 bases from V and 1 base from J, with 10 bases between. The CDR3 loop reads CASSQIRGTDTQYF. CDR3 sequence (DNA): TGTGCCAGCAGTCAAATACGAGGCACAGATACGCAGTATTTT.